The T cell receptor beta chain described here comes from a study of cytomegalovirus exposure and HLA in healthy donors. Study-wide findings and caveats: When analyzed later, the rates of TCR association showed variation by HLA locus, with DRB1 the most and HLA-C the fewest.

PCR was performed using 60 Vbeta and 13 Jbeta primers. The protocol was immunoSEQ multiplex PCR, while the TCRdb copy is restricted to in-frame clones and leaves out a portion. The sample yields 150,000 to 200,000 clones, over 75% seen once. A word on this clone: The antigen remains undetermined.

Per the germline V gene, CDR1 is PRHDT and CDR2 is FYEKMQ (reference sequence). The CDR3 runs 11 residues. What was sequenced was PBMCs. The chain carries TRBV13 and TRBJ2-1; D may be TRBD1 (6 bases). This receptor was obtained from a female donor in good health and CMV-seronegative. The CDR3 bases are TGTGCAGGGGGTACCTACAATGAGCAGTTCTTC. This translates into CAGGTYNEQFF.